The clone carrying this T cell receptor beta chain was detected only once. The ends lost 5 bases at V and 6 bases at J; junction bases unmatched: 9. Germline V lookup: CDR1 SNHLY, CDR2 FYNNEI. The CDR3 has 15 amino acids. The sample originates from a study of blood T cell repertoires in COVID-19. Study summary: Samples of COVID-19 (acute and convalescent) were obtained from the United States, Italy and Spain.

Measured with immunoSEQ multiplex PCR; TCRdb has only the in-frame clones, and not every one. This sample has approximately 260,000 clones, with around 90% found just once. This sequence was found in a woman aged 55-70 years with COVID-19, enrolled during active disease. This chain links TRBV2 with TRBJ1-5, with 8 bases identical to TRBD1. Input material: peripheral blood. The CDR3 loop is CASSIGQGRSQPQHF. CDR3 in DNA: TGTGCCAGCAGTATAGGACAGGGAAGGAGTCAGCCCCAGCATTTT.